These 7 T cell receptor beta chains were all obtained from the same sample, sequenced in a study of regulatory T cells in long-lasting Graves disease (dated by TCRdb to about 2021). The sample's time point label, decoded: newly diagnosed GD, antithyroid drugs for less than 3 months. For both TCR sequencing and RNA sequencing, RNA was extracted from PBMCs in TRIzol. Library preparation was by multiplex PCR. The sequencer listed for this sample is Illumina HiSeq 4000. CDR3 regions were amplified by Arm-PCR with iRepertoire HTBI primers to construct TCR beta libraries. TCRdb reanalyzed the raw reads on its own, using fastp at Q25 for trimming and MiXCR for clone calling, and kept in-frame beta chains. Identical CDR3 proteins give one entry, which carries the most common genes and DNA. Across this sample there are roughly 320,000 distinct CDR3 sequences, with about a sixth seen only once. Of the sample, 30% falls within the top ten clones.

These data were also filed under a second study, of T cells in Graves' hyperthyroidism and ophthalmopathy.

The sample here was peripheral blood mononuclear cells (PBMCs), taken at new diagnosis, from a patient treated with antithyroid drugs. Source of these receptors: a man aged 40-55 years with Graves disease. Donor details come from another sample of the same person, matched by shared clones.

The chain has TRBV3-1 and TRBJ1-1; D not certain. Trimming pared 0 bases from V and 7 bases from J, leaving 3 bases between. The CDR3 length is 11 residues. Germline-derived CDR1 and CDR2 are LGHDT and YNNKEL (reference sequence). CDR3 nucleotides: TGTGCCAGCAGCCAAGAAGGTGAAGCTTTCTTT. Its protein product is CASSQEGEAFF.

This clonotype was counted at least ten times. The V call is TRBV28, the J call TRBJ1-1, with D unresolved. The CDR3 extends over 13 amino acids. Trimming removed 8 bases from V and 0 bases from J, with 10 bases in between. The germline V gene encodes CDR1 MDHEN and CDR2 SYDVKM. The CDR3 DNA sequence: TGTGCCAGCTCCTATATCATGAACACTGAAGCTTTCTTT. Encoded protein: CASSYIMNTEAFF.

This clonotype was seen ten or more times. The chain recombines TRBV28 with TRBJ2-1, with D unresolved. Germline CDR1 is MDHEN and CDR2 is SYDVKM. This CDR3 has 15 residues. The V end lost 2 bases, the J end lost 2 bases, and 10 bases lay between the germline ends. CDR3 in DNA: TGTGCCAGCAGTTTAGTGGGGTTCGCCTACAATGAGCAGTTCTTC. Its translation is CASSLVGFAYNEQFF.

This clonotype was observed a handful of times. This sequence joins TRBV9 and TRBJ1-4, with unresolved D. V was trimmed by 4 bases and J by 5 bases, leaving 12 bases between them. Germline V CDR1 and CDR2: SGDLS, YYNGEE. The CDR3 is 14 amino acids. This CDR3 reads CASSSRALNEKLFF. The CDR3 DNA follows: TGTGCCAGCAGCTCCCGAGCCCTAAATGAAAAACTGTTTTTT.

This clonotype was observed at least ten times. The gene calls are TRBV11-1 and TRBJ2-7; perhaps TRBD2 as D (6 bases). CDR1 and CDR2 from the germline V gene are SGHAT and FQDESV (reference sequence). V was shortened by 4 bases and J by 5 bases, with 12 bases between the two germline ends. This CDR3 is built from 13 residues. The CDR3: CASSSGGTNEQYF. The CDR3 DNA sequence: TGTGCCAGCAGCTCCGGGGGAACCAACGAGCAGTACTTC.

There are many counts of this clonotype. The V call is TRBV6-1, the J call TRBJ2-3; 9 positions agree with TRBD1. Germline V gene sequence: CDR1 MNHNS, CDR2 SASEGT. The V gene end was trimmed by 3 bases and the J gene end by 1 base; junction bases not matched to a gene: 8. The CDR3 contains 17 residues. The CDR3 region is CASSDGWRTGGTDTQYF. The CDR3, as DNA: TGTGCCAGCAGTGATGGGTGGCGGACAGGGGGCACAGATACGCAGTATTTT.

The V and J genes are TRBV24-1 and TRBJ2-6; D call uncertain. CDR1 KGHDR and CDR2 SFDVKD come from the germline V gene. The CDR3 length is 18 residues. V gave up 0 bases and J gave up 0 bases, with 11 bases separating them. The CDR3 bases are TGTGCCACCAGTGATTTGCTTGACACCTACTCTGGGGCCAACGTCCTGACTTTC. Protein sequence: CATSDLLDTYSGANVLTF.